This entry concerns a single TCR beta chain. Antigen unknown. Attachment of unique molecular identifiers to individual cDNA molecules was performed. TCRdb re-called the 5' RACE reads through MiXCR, storing one row per CDR3 protein. The sample has 55,000 to 80,000 distinct CDR3 sequences; 11% are singletons. The data were taken from a study of early T cells in non-severe SARS-CoV-2 infection. Overall study: Unpaired chains resulted from sequencing bulk RNA of unsorted whole blood.

Looked up from germline, CDR1 is SGDLS and CDR2 is YYNGEE. The CDR3 length is 16 residues. The V gene end was trimmed by 2 bases and the J gene end by 2 bases; junction bases not matched to a gene: 6. Study conclusions and caveats: Private and CD4 specificities were missed by VDJdb matching, which favored anti-spike CD8 responses.

This sequence was found in an adult who was a healthcare worker with PCR-confirmed SARS-CoV-2 infection or an uninfected control (not recorded which). The chain has TRBV9 and TRBJ2-3, with 9 bases lining up with TRBD2. The material sequenced was whole blood, taken at baseline. The CDR3 here is CASSVISGGPTDTQYF. The CDR3 DNA is TGTGCCAGCAGCGTGATTAGCGGGGGTCCCACAGATACGCAGTATTTT.